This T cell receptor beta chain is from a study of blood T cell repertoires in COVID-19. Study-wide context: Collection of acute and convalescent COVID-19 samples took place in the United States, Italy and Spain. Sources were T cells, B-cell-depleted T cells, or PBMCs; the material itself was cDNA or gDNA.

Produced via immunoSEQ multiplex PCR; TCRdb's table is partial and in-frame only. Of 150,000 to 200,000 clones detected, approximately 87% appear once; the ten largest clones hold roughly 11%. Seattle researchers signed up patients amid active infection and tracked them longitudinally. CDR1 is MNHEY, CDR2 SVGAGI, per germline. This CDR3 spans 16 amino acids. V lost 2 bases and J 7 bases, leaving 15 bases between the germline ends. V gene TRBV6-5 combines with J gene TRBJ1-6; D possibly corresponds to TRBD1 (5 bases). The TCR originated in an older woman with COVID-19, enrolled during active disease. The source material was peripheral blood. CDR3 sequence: CASSYRPGRTNSPLHF. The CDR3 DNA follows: TGTGCCAGCAGTTACAGGCCTGGACGGACAAATTCACCCCTCCACTTT.